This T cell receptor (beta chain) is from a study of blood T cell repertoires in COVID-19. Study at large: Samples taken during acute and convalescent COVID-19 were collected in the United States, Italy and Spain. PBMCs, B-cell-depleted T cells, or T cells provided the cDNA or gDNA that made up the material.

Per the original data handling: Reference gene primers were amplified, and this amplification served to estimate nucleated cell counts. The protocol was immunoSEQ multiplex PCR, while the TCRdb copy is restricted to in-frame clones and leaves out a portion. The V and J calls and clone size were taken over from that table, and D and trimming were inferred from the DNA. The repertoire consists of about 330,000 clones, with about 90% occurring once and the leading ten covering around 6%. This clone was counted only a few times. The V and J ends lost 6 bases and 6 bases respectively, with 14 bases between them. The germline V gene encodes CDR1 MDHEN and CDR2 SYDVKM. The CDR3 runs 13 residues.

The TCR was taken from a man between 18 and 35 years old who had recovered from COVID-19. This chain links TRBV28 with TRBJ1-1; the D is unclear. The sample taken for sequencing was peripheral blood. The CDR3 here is CASSAPLSAEAFF. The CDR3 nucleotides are TGTGCCAGCAGCGCCCCGCTTAGCGCTGAAGCTTTCTTT.